This T cell receptor (beta chain) appears in the sequencing data of a study of blood T cell repertoires in COVID-19. Per the original data handling: Reference gene primer amplification gave nucleated cell count estimates. Repertoires were generated with immunoSEQ multiplex PCR, while TCRdb's copy carries only in-frame clones and drops some. That table is the source of V, J and clone size, and D and trimming were worked out from the DNA. The sample holds about 200,000 clones; nearly 90% are singletons and the top ten take about 6.8%. Trimming left V 8 bases short and J 8 bases short, with 15 bases between. Germline V gene data show CDR1 as MNHEY and CDR2 as SVGAGI. CDR3 size: 12 residues.

The rearrangement uses TRBV6-5 and TRBJ1-2, with D hard to call. Input material: peripheral blood. The sequence came from a woman aged 40 to 50 who had recovered from COVID-19. DNA for the CDR3: TGTGCCAGCGGTCCGGGATTGCGGGGCTACACCTTC. Translating gives CASGPGLRGYTF.